This paragraph covers one T cell receptor (beta chain) sequence. The data originate from a study of blood T cell repertoires in COVID-19. Libraries were prepared by immunoSEQ multiplex PCR; TCRdb keeps only in-frame clonotypes and omits some of them. The repertoire holds around 130,000 clones, with roughly four fifths as singletons. Germline lookup yields CDR1 SEHNR and CDR2 FQNEAQ (reference sequence). The CDR3 is made up of 15 amino acids. Germline trimming cut 5 bases from V and 2 bases from J; bases unmatched to any gene: 6. The receptor's source is a woman aged 45-65 years with acute COVID-19. The chain links TRBV7-9 to TRBJ1-2, with 9 bases fitting TRBD1. Sample: PBMCs or T cells enriched from blood (not recorded which). CDR3 sequence reads: CASSRDRAGNYGYTF. The CDR3 DNA sequence: TGTGCCAGCAGCCGGGACAGGGCCGGAAACTATGGCTACACCTTC.